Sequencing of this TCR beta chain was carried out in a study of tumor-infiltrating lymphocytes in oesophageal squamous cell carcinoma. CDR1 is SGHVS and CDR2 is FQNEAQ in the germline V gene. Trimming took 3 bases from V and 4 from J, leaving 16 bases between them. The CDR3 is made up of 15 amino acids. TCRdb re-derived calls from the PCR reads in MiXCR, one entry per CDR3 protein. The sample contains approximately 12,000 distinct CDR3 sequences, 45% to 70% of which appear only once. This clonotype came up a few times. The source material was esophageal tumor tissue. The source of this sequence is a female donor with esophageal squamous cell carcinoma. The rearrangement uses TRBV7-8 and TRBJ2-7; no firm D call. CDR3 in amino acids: CASSFGPLVGYEQYF. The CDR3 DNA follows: TGTGCCAGCAGCTTCGGACCACTCGTCGGGTACGAGCAGTACTTC.